Shown below are 32 T cell receptor beta chains from a single sample sequenced in a study of cytomegalovirus exposure and HLA in healthy donors (dated by TCRdb to about 2017). The library was prepared using the immunoSEQ multiplex PCR assay. A mixture of 60 forward primers for TCR Vbeta segments and 13 reverse primers for TCR Jbeta segments was used in the multiplex PCR. Entries here come from immuneACCESS through TCRdb and include only in-frame sequences with V and J called. Some clones fail to appear in such tables; in the studies checked, an unresolved V gene covers under half of the shortfall, and the cause of the remainder is unknown. Within this sample are approximately 120,000 clones, with over 60% of them counted one time only. The top ten clones comprise roughly 3% of the sample. The sequencing input was PBMCs. The origin of the receptors is a female donor in good health and CMV-seronegative.

The chain has TRBV6-5 and TRBJ1-2; D unresolved. V lost 2 bases and J 12 bases, leaving 10 bases between the germline ends. Germline lookup yields CDR1 MNHEY and CDR2 SVGAGI. CDR3 length equals 11 residues. This CDR3 is CASSYPTFHTF. The CDR3 nucleotides are TGTGCCAGCAGTTACCCCACATTTCACACCTTC.

The V and J genes are TRBV19 and TRBJ2-5, with 15 bases aligning to TRBD2. Germline CDR1 reads LNHDA; CDR2 reads SQIVND (reference sequence). The V segment lost 3 bases and the J segment 1 base; nucleotides outside the gene matches: 0. CDR3 length equals 16 residues. The DNA for the CDR3 is TGTGCCAGTAGTATGGGACTAGCGGGGGGCCAAGAGACCCAGTACTTC. Amino acids: CASSMGLAGGQETQYF. Full variable domain (outside the CDR3, taken from reference TRBV19 and TRBJ2-5): DGGITQSPKYLFRKEGQNVTLSCEQNLNHDAMYWYRQDPGQGLRLIYYSQIVNDFQKGDIAEGYSVSREKKESFPLTVTSAQKNPTAFYLCASSMGLAGGQETQYFGPGTRLLVL.

The chain uses TRBV7-2 and TRBJ2-1, with 8 bases lining up with TRBD1. This CDR3 is 13 amino acids long. Germline V gene sequence: CDR1 SGHTA, CDR2 FQGNSA. V trimming: 1 base; J trimming: 15 bases; junction bases outside the gene matches: 8. CDR3 amino acids: CASSLGRGRTPFF. CDR3 bases: TGTGCCAGCAGCTTAGGCAGGGGGCGAACACCGTTCTTC.

V gene TRBV4-1 combines with J gene TRBJ2-7; 7 bases map to TRBD1. The germline CDR1 and CDR2 sequences are MGHRA and YSYEKL. V lost 3 bases to trimming and J lost 4 bases; unmatched junction nucleotides: 9. The CDR3 sequence is 15 residues long. The CDR3 DNA reads as TGCGCCAGCAGCCATCCACTGACAGGGAAATACGAGCAGTACTTC. Protein product: CASSHPLTGKYEQYF.

As regards this clone: This specimen includes other DNA sequences encoding the same CDR3. The gene calls are TRBV9 and TRBJ2-3, with D tentatively TRBD2 (5 bases). The CDR3 contains 14 residues. Germline V gene sequence: CDR1 SGDLS, CDR2 YYNGEE. V lost 4 bases, J lost 0 bases, and 9 bases lay in between. The chain's CDR3 is CASSNERSTDTQYF. The CDR3 DNA sequence: TGTGCCAGCAGCAATGAGCGGAGCACAGATACGCAGTATTTT.

About this clone itself: Other DNA sequences within the sample encode an identical CDR3. The chain is built from TRBV15 and TRBJ2-5; 8 bases align to TRBD2. This CDR3 comprises 14 residues. With V trimmed by 0 bases and J by 5 bases, 2 bases remained unmatched. Germline-derived CDR1 and CDR2 are LNHNV and YYDKDF (reference sequence). The CDR3 DNA reads as TGTGCCACCAGCAGAGATCGGGGGGGGGAGACCCAGTACTTC. This gives the protein CATSRDRGGETQYF.

This clone was detected only a few times. The genes are TRBV29-1 and TRBJ2-6; D not resolved. This CDR3 is 13 amino acids long. Germline lookup yields CDR1 SQVTM and CDR2 ANQGSEA. V lost 6 bases and J 0 bases, leaving 6 bases between the germline ends. The CDR3 spells CSVEISGANVLTF. As DNA, the CDR3 is TGCAGCGTCGAGATCTCTGGGGCCAACGTCCTGACTTTC.

As concerns this clone: One junction end does not reproduce the germline sequence, and a read error may be involved. V is TRBV7-9 and J is TRBJ1-2; D is ambiguous. The length of the CDR3 is 14 residues. Germline-derived CDR1 and CDR2 are SEHNR and FQNEAQ (reference sequence). CDR3 in amino acids: CSSSRPAIWRGYTF. In DNA, the CDR3 is TGTTCCAGCAGCCGTCCTGCGATCTGGAGAGGCTACACCTTC.

The chain uses TRBV2 and TRBJ1-2, with 7 nucleotides matching TRBD1. Per germline, CDR1 SNHLY and CDR2 FYNNEI. The CDR3 sequence is 14 residues long. V lost 8 bases to trimming and J lost 4 bases; unmatched junction nucleotides: 10. The CDR3 DNA follows: TGTGCCAGCGGAGGATACGACAGGGTCTATGGCTACACCTTC. This codes for CASGGYDRVYGYTF. The complete variable domain, with remaining parts taken from reference TRBV2 and TRBJ1-2, reads EPEVTQTPSHQVTQMGQEVILRCVPISNHLYFYWYRQILGQKVEFLVSFYNNEISEKSEIFDDQFSVERPDGSNFTLKIRSTKLEDSAMYFCASGGYDRVYGYTFGSGTRLTVV.

The J gene is TRBJ1-2, the V gene TRBV29-1, with a weak D call TRBD1 (5 bases). The CDR3 extends over 11 amino acids. The germline V and J ends were trimmed by 2 bases and 4 bases, with 5 bases remaining between them. From germline, CDR1 is SQVTM and CDR2 ANQGSEA. The DNA of the CDR3 is TGCAGCGTTGAACAGGGCTATGGCTACACCTTC. It codes for CSVEQGYGYTF.

This chain connects TRBV7-2 to TRBJ1-3; 8 bases align to TRBD1. V shed 4 bases, J shed 0 bases, and the junction held 5 bases outside the gene matches. Germline-derived CDR1 and CDR2 are SGHTA and FQGNSA. The CDR3 has 16 amino acids. CDR3 nucleotides: TGTGCCAGCAGCTCGACCGGGACAGGCTCTGGAAACACCATATATTTT. Its protein is CASSSTGTGSGNTIYF. Supplemented by reference TRBV7-2 and TRBJ1-3, the full variable domain reads GAGVSQSPSNKVTEKGKDVELRCDPISGHTALYWYRQSLGQGLEFLIYFQGNSAPDKSGLPSDRFSAERTGGSVSTLTIQRTQQEDSAVYLCASSSTGTGSGNTIYFGEGSWLTVV.

CDR3 sequence: CAWRPIAGGETQYF. In nucleotides, the CDR3 is TGTGCCTGGAGACCCATAGCGGGGGGAGAGACCCAGTACTTC. This chain uses TRBV30 with TRBJ2-5; 10 positions agree with TRBD2. Germline values: CDR1 GTSNPN, CDR2 SVGIG (reference sequence). The CDR3 spans 14 residues. J lost 4 bases, V lost 3 bases, and 5 bases had no gene match.

This clone is judged medium-sized. The chain links TRBV4-2 to TRBJ2-1; 10 positions match TRBD2. The germline V gene encodes CDR1 LGHNA and CDR2 YNFKEQ. V trimming: 2 bases; J trimming: 3 bases; junction bases outside the gene matches: 4. This CDR3 is 16 amino acids long. As DNA, the CDR3 is TGTGCCAGCAGCCAAAATAGCGGGGGGAACTACAATGAGCAGTTCTTC. It translates to CASSQNSGGNYNEQFF.

V gene TRBV30 combines with J gene TRBJ1-6; D possibly corresponds to TRBD1 (6 bases). Looked up from germline, CDR1 is GTSNPN and CDR2 is SVGIG (reference sequence). The CDR3 consists of 12 residues. DNA for the CDR3: TGTGCTGAGAAGGGGGGGAGTTCACCCCTCCACTTT. Translated: CAEKGGSSPLHF. The variable domain in full, completed from reference TRBV30 and TRBJ1-6, reads SQTIHQWPATLVQPVGSPLSLECTVEGTSNPNLYWYRQAAGRGLQLLFYSVGIGQISSEVPQNLSASRPQDRQFILSSKKLLLSDSGFYLCAEKGGSSPLHFGNGTRLTVT.

The chain couples TRBV9 to TRBJ2-1, with TRBD2 matching over 7 bases. Germline V lookup: CDR1 SGDLS, CDR2 YYNGEE. The CDR3 spans 16 residues. The ends lost 0 bases at V and 2 bases at J; junction bases unmatched: 5. The DNA for the CDR3 is TGTGCCAGCAGCGTAGATGGTCTAGCGGCCTACAATGAGCAGTTCTTC. Its translation is CASSVDGLAAYNEQFF.

This clone turned up a few times. The V gene is TRBV10-2, the J gene TRBJ1-2, with D possibly TRBD1 on 5 matching bases. V lost 7 bases and J 4 bases, leaving 13 bases between the germline ends. Per the germline V gene, CDR1 is WSHSY and CDR2 is SAAADI. The CDR3 runs 13 residues. The CDR3 bases are TGCGCCAGCAAGGCTAGGGGATCCTATGGCTACACCTTC. Its protein product is CASKARGSYGYTF.

The rearrangement joins TRBV4-2 to TRBJ1-3; D call uncertain. The V and J ends lost 2 bases and 0 bases respectively, with 8 bases between them. The CDR3 is made up of 15 amino acids. Germline values: CDR1 LGHNA, CDR2 YNFKEQ. The CDR3 region has the DNA TGTGCCAGCAGCCAAACCACGAGCTCTGGAAACACCATATATTTT. This sequence encodes CASSQTTSSGNTIYF.

The chain recombines TRBV28 with TRBJ1-4; no definite D call. From germline, CDR1 is MDHEN and CDR2 SYDVKM. Trimming took off 6 bases at V and 2 bases at J, with 13 bases between the two ends. The CDR3 sequence is 15 residues long. In DNA form, the CDR3 reads TGTGCCAGCAGGGCTAACAGTGCCACTAATGAAAAACTGTTTTTT. This encodes CASRANSATNEKLFF.

The CDR3 loop reads CASSIGDRGSETQYF. CDR3 DNA: TGTGCCAGTAGTATAGGGGACAGGGGTTCAGAGACCCAGTACTTC. J is TRBJ2-5 and V is TRBV19, with 10 bases matching TRBD1. This CDR3 is built from 15 residues. Germline V gene lookup returns CDR1 LNHDA and CDR2 SQIVND (reference sequence). V dropped 1 base and J dropped 4; count of bases not matched to a gene: 3.

V gene TRBV5-6 combines with J gene TRBJ1-2; possible D gene TRBD1, 6 bases. V was trimmed by 4 bases and J by 4 bases, leaving 14 bases between them. Germline V gives CDR1 SGHDT, CDR2 YYEEEE. This CDR3 spans 14 amino acids. CDR3 in DNA: TGTGCCAGCAGCGTTACCGGGACACCCTATGGCTACACCTTC. Amino acids: CASSVTGTPYGYTF.

In DNA, the CDR3 is TGTGCCAGCAGCCCAGGGGTTACCTATGGCTACACCTTC. It specifies CASSPGVTYGYTF. The rearrangement joins TRBV9 to TRBJ1-2; TRBD1 might be the D (6 bases). The V end lost 4 bases, the J end lost 4 bases, and 11 bases lay between the germline ends. This CDR3 has 13 residues. Germline V CDR1 and CDR2: SGDLS, YYNGEE.

The table lists this clone with a few counts. V gene TRBV4-3 combines with J gene TRBJ2-4; D might be TRBD1 (6 bases). CDR1 and CDR2 (germline): LGHNA, YSLEER. The CDR3 length is 15 residues. Trimming shortened V by 2 bases and J by 0 bases, and 8 bases separated the two germline ends. CDR3 DNA: TGCGCCAGCAGCCAAACAGGGCTAGCCAAAAACATTCAGTACTTC. Translating gives CASSQTGLAKNIQYF.

The V gene is TRBV10-2, the J gene TRBJ1-1; D may be TRBD1 (5 bases). V lost 1 base and J lost 1, with 7 bases in between. There are 14 residues in the CDR3. Germline V gives CDR1 WSHSY, CDR2 SAAADI. Written as DNA, the CDR3 is TGCGCCAGCAGTGAGTACGACAGGAACACTGAAGCTTTCTTT. It specifies CASSEYDRNTEAFF.

This CDR3 reads CASSVGTGAGNTIYF. The DNA for the CDR3 is TGTGCCAGCAGCGTAGGGACAGGGGCTGGAAACACCATATATTTT. The chain combines TRBV9 with TRBJ1-3; TRBD1 agrees at 9 bases. Losses at the gene ends were 0 bases for V and 2 bases for J; bases not matched to a gene: 0. Germline V gene data show CDR1 as SGDLS and CDR2 as YYNGEE. The CDR3 sequence is 15 residues long.

This clone has only one observation. The chain links TRBV27 to TRBJ1-2; TRBD1 aligns across 8 bases. Germline V CDR1 and CDR2: MNHEY, SMNVEV (reference sequence). V shed 0 bases, J shed 5 bases, and the junction held 5 bases outside the gene matches. The length of the CDR3 is 15 residues. The CDR3 region is CASSLSAGGYYGYTF. In DNA form, the CDR3 reads TGTGCCAGCAGTTTATCCGCAGGGGGCTATTATGGCTACACCTTC.

This clone was seen once. The chain joins TRBV13 to TRBJ2-5, with TRBD1 matching 12 bases. Germline CDR1 reads PRHDT; CDR2 reads FYEKMQ (reference sequence). The CDR3 runs 15 residues. Trimming at V came to 4 bases and at J to 5 bases, leaving 5 bases not matched to a gene. CDR3 bases: TGTGCCAGCAGCTCGGGACAGGGGGCATGGGAGACCCAGTACTTC. It translates to CASSSGQGAWETQYF.

J is TRBJ1-1 and V is TRBV5-6, with 8 bases that match TRBD1. There are 14 residues in the CDR3. CDR1 and CDR2 (germline): SGHDT, YYEEEE. V shed 5 bases and J 6 bases; nucleotides not matched to a gene: 9. CDR3 nucleotides: TGTGCCAGCAGACTGGACAGGGAATGGTCTGAAGCTTTCTTT. This translates into CASRLDREWSEAFF. Full variable domain (remainder filled in from reference TRBV5-6 and TRBJ1-1): DAGVTQSPTHLIKTRGQQVTLRCSPKSGHDTVSWYQQALGQGPQFIFQYYEEEERQRGNFPDRFSGHQFPNYSSELNVNALLLGDSALYLCASRLDREWSEAFFGQGTRLTVV.

This chain joins TRBV2 and TRBJ2-3; 8 bases align to TRBD2. This CDR3 is built from 15 residues. V gave up 2 bases and J gave up 3 bases; unmatched junction bases: 4. From germline, CDR1 is SNHLY and CDR2 FYNNEI. CDR3 loop: CASSERGLETDTQYF. Here the CDR3 DNA reads TGTGCCAGCAGTGAACGGGGACTAGAGACAGATACGCAGTATTTT.

The V gene is TRBV4-3, the J gene TRBJ1-2, with no clear D. The V end was cut by 0 bases, the J end by 7 bases, with 15 bases between. The CDR3 has 15 amino acids. From germline, CDR1 is LGHNA and CDR2 YSLEER. The CDR3 DNA reads TGCGCCAGCAGCCAAGATCTGGAGGGTCGGGCTGGCTACACCTTC. Protein product: CASSQDLEGRAGYTF.

The chain carries TRBV29-1 and TRBJ2-1; 7 bases are shared with TRBD1. Germline V lookup: CDR1 SQVTM, CDR2 ANQGSEA. CDR3 length: 17 residues. The V gene end was trimmed by 7 bases and the J gene end by 2 bases; junction bases not matched to a gene: 17. The CDR3 sequence: CSGTGQRILPAYNEQFF. For the CDR3, the DNA is TGCAGCGGAACGGGACAGAGAATCTTACCTGCCTACAATGAGCAGTTCTTC.

The genes are TRBV2 and TRBJ1-2; D remains ambiguous. Germline V gene sequence: CDR1 SNHLY, CDR2 FYNNEI. The CDR3 has 11 amino acids. The V gene lost 2 bases and the J gene lost 13 bases, with 11 bases spanning the gap. The CDR3: CASSELNSGTF. The DNA of the CDR3 is TGTGCCAGCAGTGAATTAAATTCGGGCACCTTC.

The chain combines TRBV15 with TRBJ2-1, with 8 bases lining up with TRBD2. Germline V gene data show CDR1 as LNHNV and CDR2 as YYDKDF (reference sequence). This CDR3 region has 14 residues. Trimming at V came to 7 bases and at J to 4 bases, leaving 6 bases not matched to a gene. The CDR3 region has the DNA TGTGCCACCACCGACGGGGGGGGATACAATGAGCAGTTCTTC. Translated: CATTDGGGYNEQFF.